One T cell receptor beta chain is described in this entry. V shed 0 bases, J shed 7 bases, and the junction held 6 bases outside the gene matches. This CDR3 region has 16 residues. Germline V lookup: CDR1 SEHNR, CDR2 FQNEAQ (reference sequence). Sequencing used immunoSEQ multiplex PCR; TCRdb keeps in-frame clones, though not all of them. The sample shows roughly 120,000 clones, 75% to 90% of them seen only once. These data originate in a study of T cell responses to AZD1222 COVID-19 vaccine. Sequences were derived from peripheral blood, sampled on day 0 of AZD1222 vaccination. This clonotype originated in an adult in good health. V and J are TRBV7-9 and TRBJ1-5, with 10 bases fitting TRBD1. The CDR3 here is CASSLAGQGMRQPQHF. CDR3 DNA: TGTGCCAGCAGCTTAGCGGGACAGGGGATGAGGCAGCCCCAGCATTTT.